This record looks at one T cell receptor beta chain sequence and its context. No antigen is known for it. Germline V gene data show CDR1 as GTSNPN and CDR2 as SVGIG (reference sequence). The CDR3 contains 12 residues. The V end was cut by 2 bases, the J end by 6 bases, with 11 bases between. This sample was included in a study of STAT5B mutations in CD4+ large granular lymphocyte leukemia. Study observations and caveats: 8/27 top patient clones versus 2/35 control clones were TRBV06-family. Data were not HLA-matched across samples. Patient CD4-sorted repertoires stayed more clonal than healthy ones after leukemic-clone removal.

Assay: immunoSEQ multiplex PCR; the TCRdb copy retains only in-frame clones and omits some. The sample lists around 29,000 clones, around 80% seen once, with around 0.98% in the top ten. The chain carries TRBV30 and TRBJ2-7; weak D call: TRBD1 (5 bases). The sequenced sample was CD4+ T cells from blood buffy coats. The TCR was taken from a human donor in good health. CDR3 residues: CAWSIGDSEQYV. Here the CDR3 DNA reads TGTGCCTGGAGTATAGGAGACAGCGAGCAGTACGTC.